The sequence of this TCR beta chain was determined in a study of response to subunit inactivated influenza vaccine. Study conclusions and caveats: Each seasonal influenza vaccination, the authors suggested, recruits few new T cells.

Turning to this clonotype: Its antigen remains unknown.

Germline values: CDR1 SGHTA, CDR2 FQGNSA. The CDR3 spans 15 residues. The junction had 7 bases not matched to a gene; V was cut back by 3 bases and J by 9 bases. TCRdb ran MiXCR on the RT-PCR reads and lists one entry per CDR3 protein. Among almost 250,000 distinct CDR3 sequences listed, more than 10% were seen once. This clonotype was sampled from a man in his fifties who received an inactivated influenza vaccine. The V and J genes are TRBV7-2 and TRBJ1-6; 8 bases map to TRBD1. Sequenced here: non-naive T cells sorted from PBMCs, sampled 14 days before vaccination. CDR3 residues: CASSFTGGGFSPLHF. The CDR3 DNA sequence: TGTGCCAGCAGCTTTACAGGGGGGGGTTTTTCACCCCTCCACTTT. The full variable domain, in which reference TRBV7-2 and TRBJ1-6 provide the parts outside the CDR3, is GAGVSQSPSNKVTEKGKDVELRCDPISGHTALYWYRQSLGQGLEFLIYFQGNSAPDKSGLPSDRFSAERTGGSVSTLTIQRTQQEDSAVYLCASSFTGGGFSPLHFGNGTRLTVT.